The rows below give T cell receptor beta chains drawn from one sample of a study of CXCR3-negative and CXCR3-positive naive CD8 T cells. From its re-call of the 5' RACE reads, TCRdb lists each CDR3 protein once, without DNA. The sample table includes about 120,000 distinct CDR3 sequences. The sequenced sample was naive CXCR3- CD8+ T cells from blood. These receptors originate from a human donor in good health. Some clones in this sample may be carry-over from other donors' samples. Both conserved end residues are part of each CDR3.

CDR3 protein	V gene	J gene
CASSFPGGGSYEQYF	TRBV28	TRBJ2-7
CASSARTGTDTQYF	TRBV9	TRBJ2-3
CASSVDRLAGGVNEQFF	TRBV9	TRBJ2-1
CASSRKQGADTEAFF	TRBV5-1	TRBJ1-1
CASNKGAATGELFF	TRBV9	TRBJ2-2
CSVVERGAGGGEQFF	TRBV29-1	TRBJ2-1
CSARDRDRDFGGTEAFF	TRBV20-1	TRBJ1-1
CASSQDDRGQDIQYF	TRBV4-3	TRBJ2-4
CASSPTQYEQYF	TRBV18	TRBJ2-7
CASSLDLNEQFF	TRBV5-1	TRBJ2-1
CASSYPGYSNQPQHF	TRBV6-2/TRBV6-3	TRBJ1-5
CSVEDPGVFAKNIQYF	TRBV29-1	TRBJ2-4
CSVEPLNKEDTGELFF	TRBV29-1	TRBJ2-2
CASSPGLAPSTDTQYF	TRBV7-6	TRBJ2-3
CASSVATGGFYEQYF	TRBV9	TRBJ2-7
CASSTAFYTDTQYF	TRBV12-3/TRBV12-4	TRBJ2-3
CASSSAGLAEREQYF	TRBV27	TRBJ2-7
CASSKGDRLYEQYF	TRBV21-1	TRBJ2-7
CAISDWVTGSYEQYF	TRBV10-3	TRBJ2-7
CSVAQGVYEQYF	TRBV29-1	TRBJ2-7